This is a list of T cell receptor beta chains from one sample in a study of blood T cell repertoires in COVID-19. Measured with immunoSEQ multiplex PCR; TCRdb has only the in-frame clones, and not every one. This table holds 300,000 to 450,000 clones, 89% found once. Sequenced input: peripheral blood. Every receptor here comes from a woman aged 25 to 45 with COVID-19, enrolled during active disease. CDR3s include the opening cysteine and the closing phenylalanine or tryptophan. A D gene is named only where the DNA matches it firmly. Some rows mark clone size as missing; the rest say once, few, many or name a class of expanded clone.

D	V	J	size	DNA	CDR3
TRBD2	TRBV20-1	TRBJ2-4	NA	TGCAGTGCTAGTCGGGCTAGCGGGGGGGCGGCCAAAAACATTCAGTACTTC	CSASRASGGAAKNIQYF
TRBD2	TRBV7-7	TRBJ2-2	NA	TGTGCTAGCAGTTCCGGGACTAGCGGGAGGGGCACCGGGGAGCTGTTTTTT	CASSSGTSGRGTGELFF
NA	TRBV27	TRBJ1-6	NA	TGTGCCAGCAGTTTACAGGTCTCTCGGGGGTCACCCCTCCACTTT	CASSLQVSRGSPLHF
NA	TRBV7-2	TRBJ1-1	NA	TGTGCCAGCAGCCCACGACAGTTCGAGTCTGAAGCTTTCTTT	CASSPRQFESEAFF
NA	TRBV6-5	TRBJ1-6	NA	TGTGCCATCACGACAGGCTCCTATAATTCACCCCTCCACTTT	CAITTGSYNSPLHF
NA	TRBV7-9	TRBJ2-2	NA	TGTGCCAGCAGCTTAGATCCAGGGGGGAGACACACCGGGGAGCTGTTTTTT	CASSLDPGGRHTGELFF
NA	TRBV19	TRBJ2-1	NA	TGTGCCAGTAGTATAGAGGGACTGGTATACAATGAGCAGTTCTTC	CASSIEGLVYNEQFF
TRBD1	TRBV10-3	TRBJ1-1	NA	TGTGCCATCAGTGTGGGACAGGAGGGGGACACTGAAGCTTTCTTT	CAISVGQEGDTEAFF
NA	TRBV11-2	TRBJ2-2	NA	TGTGCCAGCAGCGAACAGGTTCCCGGGGAGCTGTTTTTT	CASSEQVPGELFF
TRBD1	TRBV6-5	TRBJ1-1	NA	TGTGCCAGCAGTTACTCGATACAGGGGGGTTATGCTGAAGCTTTCTTT	CASSYSIQGGYAEAFF
TRBD2	TRBV6-5	TRBJ2-1	NA	TGTGCCAGCAGTTACGGACTAGCGGATTACAATGAGCAGTTCTTC	CASSYGLADYNEQFF
NA	TRBV30	TRBJ2-1	NA	TGTGCCTGGAGCCTAAGCAATGAGCAGTTCTTC	CAWSLSNEQFF
NA	TRBV9	TRBJ2-2	few	TGTGCCAGCAGCTTAGTAGAGAACGGGGAGCTGTTTTTT	CASSLVENGELFF
NA	TRBV5-8	TRBJ2-3	NA	TGTGCCAGCAGCCTAGGCCGCGGGGTGAGCACAGATACGCAGTATTTT	CASSLGRGVSTDTQYF
NA	TRBV24-1	TRBJ2-1	NA	TGTGCCACCAGTGACCTGTTACTTCCCAATGAGCAGTTCTTC	CATSDLLLPNEQFF
TRBD2	TRBV27	TRBJ2-5	NA	TGTGCCAGCAGTTTATCATCTGAAGCGGGAGGGGTTGTGACCCAGTACTTC	CASSLSSEAGGVVTQYF
TRBD1	TRBV19	TRBJ2-3	NA	TGTGCCAGTAGTCCAGGACAGGGTGGGAACACAGATACGCAGTATTTT	CASSPGQGGNTDTQYF
NA	TRBV27	TRBJ2-7	few	TGTGCCAGCAGTTTATCCAAGACAGCCTACGAGCAGTACTTC	CASSLSKTAYEQYF
NA	TRBV7-2	TRBJ2-3	NA	TGTGCCAGCAATCCAGGGGGAGGAGATACGCAGTATTTT	CASNPGGGDTQYF
TRBD1	TRBV24-1	TRBJ1-5	NA	TGTGCCACCAGTGACCACAGGGGCGGTAGGGGCAATCAGCCCCAGCATTTT	CATSDHRGGRGNQPQHF
NA	TRBV28	TRBJ1-2	NA	TGTGCCAGCGGGTCACAGGGAGACTATGGCTACACCTTC	CASGSQGDYGYTF
TRBD1	TRBV7-2	TRBJ2-1	NA	TGTGCCAGCAGCCTGACAGGGGACGGGTACAATGAGCAGTTCTTC	CASSLTGDGYNEQFF
TRBD1	TRBV15	TRBJ1-6	NA	TGTGCCACCAGCAAGGACAGGGGGTTGAATTCACCCCTCCACTTT	CATSKDRGLNSPLHF
TRBD2	TRBV19	TRBJ2-5	NA	TGTGCCAGTAGTATTAAACTAGCGGGGGTAGAGACCCAGTACTTC	CASSIKLAGVETQYF
TRBD1	TRBV7-8	TRBJ2-7	once	TGTGCCAGCAGCTTAGATTCCCTCAATGTAGGGGGCTTTTACGAGCAGTACTTC	CASSLDSLNVGGFYEQYF
NA	TRBV18	TRBJ2-3	NA	TGTGCCAGCTCCCCACCGGCCCATAGCCCAGATACGCAGTATTTT	CASSPPAHSPDTQYF
NA	TRBV3-1/TRBV3-2	TRBJ2-1	few	TGTGCCAGCAGCCAAGGTCCAGGTTTGTATGAGCAGTTCTTC	CASSQGPGLYEQFF
TRBD1	TRBV19	TRBJ1-2	NA	TGTGCCAGTAGTCCAGGGGGGAACTATGGCTACACCTTC	CASSPGGNYGYTF
NA	TRBV28	TRBJ1-2	NA	TGTGCCAGCACCCCCATTAACTACCCCGGCTACACCTTC	CASTPINYPGYTF
NA	TRBV15	TRBJ2-1	NA	TGTGCCACCAGCAGAGATACCATACAGAGTTACAATGAGCAGTTCTTC	CATSRDTIQSYNEQFF
NA	TRBV3-1/TRBV3-2	TRBJ1-2	NA	TGTGCCAGCAGCCAAGATCCCCAGGGGTGGGATGGCTACACCTTC	CASSQDPQGWDGYTF
NA	TRBV9	TRBJ2-3	NA	TGTGCCAGCAGCGCACAGGGATGGTCAGATACGCAGTATTTT	CASSAQGWSDTQYF
NA	TRBV5-1	TRBJ1-1	NA	TGCGCCAGCAGCTTTAGGGGCTTCATAAGGGACACTGAAGCTTTCTTT	CASSFRGFIRDTEAFF
NA	TRBV10-3	TRBJ2-5	NA	TGTGCCGTGCGGGACTGGGAGACCCAGTACTTC	CAVRDWETQYF
TRBD2	TRBV2	TRBJ2-7	NA	TGTGCCAGCCGCGACTCGACCGGGGGGAACGAGCAGTACTTC	CASRDSTGGNEQYF
NA	TRBV18	TRBJ2-7	NA	TGTGCCAGCTCACCAGGGGCCCACGAGCAGTACTTC	CASSPGAHEQYF
TRBD1	TRBV4-3	TRBJ1-2	NA	TGCGCCAGCAGCCACGACAGGGGGGTAGCTAACTATGGCTACACCTTC	CASSHDRGVANYGYTF
TRBD2	TRBV6-5	TRBJ2-5	NA	TGTGCCAGCCGACTAGCGGGGCACCAAGAGACCCAGTACTTC	CASRLAGHQETQYF
NA	TRBV5-5	TRBJ1-2	NA	TGTGCCAGCAGCTTCGGACACACGCGAATGGCGAACTATGGCTACACCTTC	CASSFGHTRMANYGYTF
NA	TRBV7-9	TRBJ2-1	once	TGTGCCAGCAGCCCCGGACAGGTAGGGGGGTACAATGAGCAGTTCTTC	CASSPGQVGGYNEQFF
TRBD1	TRBV4-1	TRBJ1-1	NA	TGCGCCAGCAGCCAAGGACGTCTCAAGGGACAGGGGCTGGGAACTGAAGCTTTCTTT	CASSQGRLKGQGLGTEAFF
NA	TRBV10-3	TRBJ2-3	NA	TGTGCCATCAGAGAAACAGGAACGCTCAGGACAGATACGCAGTATTTT	CAIRETGTLRTDTQYF
NA	TRBV2	TRBJ1-5	NA	TGTGCCAGCAGGCCTGGGGCAGAGAATAGCAATCAGCCCCAGCATTTT	CASRPGAENSNQPQHF